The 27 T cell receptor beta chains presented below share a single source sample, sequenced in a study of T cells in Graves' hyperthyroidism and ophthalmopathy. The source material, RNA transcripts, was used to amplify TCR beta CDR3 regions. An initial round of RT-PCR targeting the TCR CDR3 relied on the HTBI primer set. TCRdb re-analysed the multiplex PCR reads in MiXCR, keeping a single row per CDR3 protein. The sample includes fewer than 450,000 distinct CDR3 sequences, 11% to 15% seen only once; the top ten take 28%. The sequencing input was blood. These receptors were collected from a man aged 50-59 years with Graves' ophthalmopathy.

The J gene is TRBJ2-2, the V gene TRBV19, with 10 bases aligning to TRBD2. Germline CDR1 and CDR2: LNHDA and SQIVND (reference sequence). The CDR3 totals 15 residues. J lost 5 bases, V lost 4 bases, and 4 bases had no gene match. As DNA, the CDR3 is TGTGCCAGTAGTACCTTTAGCGGGAGGACCGGGGAGCTGTTTTTT. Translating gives CASSTFSGRTGELFF.

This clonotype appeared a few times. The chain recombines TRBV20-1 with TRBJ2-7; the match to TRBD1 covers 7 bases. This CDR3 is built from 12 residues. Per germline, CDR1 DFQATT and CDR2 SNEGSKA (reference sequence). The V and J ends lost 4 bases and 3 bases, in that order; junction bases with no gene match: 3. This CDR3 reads CSATDRVYEQYF. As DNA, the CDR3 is TGCAGTGCTACTGACAGGGTCTACGAGCAGTACTTC.

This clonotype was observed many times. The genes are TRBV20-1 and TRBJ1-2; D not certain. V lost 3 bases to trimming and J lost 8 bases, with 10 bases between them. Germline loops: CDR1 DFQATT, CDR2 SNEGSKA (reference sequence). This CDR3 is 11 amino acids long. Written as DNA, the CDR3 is TGCAGTGCTAGCGCCCCTCAGGGCTACACCTTC. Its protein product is CSASAPQGYTF.

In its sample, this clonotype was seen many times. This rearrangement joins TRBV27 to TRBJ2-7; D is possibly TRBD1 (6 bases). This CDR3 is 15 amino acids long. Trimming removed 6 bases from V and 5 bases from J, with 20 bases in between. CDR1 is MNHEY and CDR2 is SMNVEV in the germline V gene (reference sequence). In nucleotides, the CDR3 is TGTGCCAGCAGCCTGAGGGGGAATCGCCCCCACGAGCAGTACTTC. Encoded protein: CASSLRGNRPHEQYF.

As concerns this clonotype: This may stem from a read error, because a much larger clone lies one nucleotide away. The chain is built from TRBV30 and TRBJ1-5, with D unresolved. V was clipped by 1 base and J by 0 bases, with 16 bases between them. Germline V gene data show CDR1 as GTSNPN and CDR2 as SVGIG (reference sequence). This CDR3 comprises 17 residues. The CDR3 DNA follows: TGTGCCTGGAGTGCAAGGGCGGGAGTATATAGCAATCAGCCCCAGCATTTT. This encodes CAWSARAGVYSNQPQHF.

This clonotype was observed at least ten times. The CDR3 bases are TGTGCCAGCAGTTTCCTTTATGAGACCGGGGAGCTGTTTTTT. Amino acids: CASSFLYETGELFF. The rearrangement joins TRBV28 to TRBJ2-2, with unresolved D. Germline V gives CDR1 MDHEN, CDR2 SYDVKM. This CDR3 has 14 amino acids. Between the trimmed V and J ends, which lost 3 bases and 5 bases, there was a span of 10 bases.

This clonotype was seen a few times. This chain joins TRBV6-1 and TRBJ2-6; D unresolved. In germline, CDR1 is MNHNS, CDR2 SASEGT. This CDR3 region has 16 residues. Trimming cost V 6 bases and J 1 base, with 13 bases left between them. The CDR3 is CASSVESWSGANVLTF. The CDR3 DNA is TGTGCCAGCAGCGTGGAGTCATGGTCTGGGGCCAACGTCCTGACTTTC.

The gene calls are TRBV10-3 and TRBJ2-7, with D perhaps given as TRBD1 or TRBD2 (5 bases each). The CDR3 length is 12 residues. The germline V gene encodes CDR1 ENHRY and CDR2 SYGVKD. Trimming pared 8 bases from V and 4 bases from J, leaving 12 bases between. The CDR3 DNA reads TGTGCCATCGGGGGTACAGGATACGAGCAGTACTTC. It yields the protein CAIGGTGYEQYF.

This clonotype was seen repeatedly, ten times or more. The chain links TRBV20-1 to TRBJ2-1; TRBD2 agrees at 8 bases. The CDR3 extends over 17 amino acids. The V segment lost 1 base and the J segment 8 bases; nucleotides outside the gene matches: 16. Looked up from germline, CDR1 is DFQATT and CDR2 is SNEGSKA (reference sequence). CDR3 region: CSARGVVSSGSVHEQFF. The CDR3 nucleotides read TGCAGTGCTAGAGGCGTTGTTTCAAGCGGGAGTGTACATGAGCAGTTCTTC.

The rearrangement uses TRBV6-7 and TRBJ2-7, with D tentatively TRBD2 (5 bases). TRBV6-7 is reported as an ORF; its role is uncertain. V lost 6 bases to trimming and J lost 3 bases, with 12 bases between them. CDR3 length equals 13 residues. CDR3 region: CASSTIRDYEQYF. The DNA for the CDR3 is TGTGCCAGCAGCACTATCCGGGACTACGAGCAGTACTTC.

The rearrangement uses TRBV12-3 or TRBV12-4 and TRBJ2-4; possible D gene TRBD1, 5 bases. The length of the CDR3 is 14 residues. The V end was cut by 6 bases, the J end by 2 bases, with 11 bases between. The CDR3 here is CASSLQVSKNIQYF. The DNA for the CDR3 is TGTGCCAGCAGCCTACAGGTTTCCAAAAACATTCAGTACTTC.

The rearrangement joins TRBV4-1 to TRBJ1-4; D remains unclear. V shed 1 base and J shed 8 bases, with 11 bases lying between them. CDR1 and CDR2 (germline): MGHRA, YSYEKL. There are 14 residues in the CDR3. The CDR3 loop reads CASSQVGIGEKLFF. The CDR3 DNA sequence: TGCGCCAGCAGCCAAGTGGGTATTGGGGAAAAACTGTTTTTT.

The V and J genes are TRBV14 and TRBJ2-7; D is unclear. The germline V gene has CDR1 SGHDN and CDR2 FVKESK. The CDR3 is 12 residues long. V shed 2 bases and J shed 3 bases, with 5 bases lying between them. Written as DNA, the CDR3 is TGTGCCAGCAGCCAACACGGCTACGAGCAGTACTTC. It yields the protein CASSQHGYEQYF.

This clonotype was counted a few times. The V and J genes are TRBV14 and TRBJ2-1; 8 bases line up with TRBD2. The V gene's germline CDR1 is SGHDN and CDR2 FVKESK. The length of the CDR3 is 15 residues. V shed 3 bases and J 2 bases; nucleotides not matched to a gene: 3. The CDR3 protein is CASSHLSGAYNEQFF. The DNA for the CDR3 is TGTGCCAGCAGCCACCTTAGCGGGGCCTACAATGAGCAGTTCTTC.

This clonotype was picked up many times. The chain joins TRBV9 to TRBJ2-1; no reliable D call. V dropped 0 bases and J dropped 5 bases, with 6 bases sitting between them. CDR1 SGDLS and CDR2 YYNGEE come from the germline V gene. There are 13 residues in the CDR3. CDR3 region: CASSVGGNNEQFF. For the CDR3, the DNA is TGTGCCAGCAGCGTAGGTGGCAACAATGAGCAGTTCTTC.

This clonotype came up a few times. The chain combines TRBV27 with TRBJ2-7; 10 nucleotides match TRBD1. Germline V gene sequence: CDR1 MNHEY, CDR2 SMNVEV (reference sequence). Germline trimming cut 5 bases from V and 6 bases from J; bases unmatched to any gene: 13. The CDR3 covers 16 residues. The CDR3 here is CASSPPGTGVLREQYF. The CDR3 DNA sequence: TGTGCCAGCAGTCCCCCCGGGACAGGGGTGTTGCGCGAGCAGTACTTC.

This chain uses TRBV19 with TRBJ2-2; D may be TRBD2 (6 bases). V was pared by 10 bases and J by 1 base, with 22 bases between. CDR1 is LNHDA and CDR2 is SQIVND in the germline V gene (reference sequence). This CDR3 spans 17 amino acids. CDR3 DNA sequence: TGTGCCACCCTACCCCACCCCCTAGCGCAGAACACCGGGGAGCTGTTTTTT. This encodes CATLPHPLAQNTGELFF.

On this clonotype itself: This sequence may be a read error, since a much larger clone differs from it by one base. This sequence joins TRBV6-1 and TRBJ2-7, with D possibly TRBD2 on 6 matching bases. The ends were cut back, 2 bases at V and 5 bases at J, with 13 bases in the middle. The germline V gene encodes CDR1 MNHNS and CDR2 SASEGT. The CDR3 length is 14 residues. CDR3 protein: CASSEWPGRHEQYF. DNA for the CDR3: TGTGCCAGCAGTGAATGGCCAGGGAGGCACGAGCAGTACTTC.

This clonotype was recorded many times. DNA of the CDR3: TGTGCCAGCAGCTTAGTAATGTCGGCCCAATACACAGATACGCAGTATTTT. This translates into CASSLVMSAQYTDTQYF. The chain is built from TRBV7-9 and TRBJ2-3; no clear D. V was pared by 1 base and J by 2 bases, with 16 bases between. This CDR3 has 17 residues. Germline V gives CDR1 SEHNR, CDR2 FQNEAQ (reference sequence).

As DNA, the CDR3 is TGCAGTGCTAGAAGGGGTGCAGGGTACACCTTC. It translates to CSARRGAGYTF. The V and J genes are TRBV20-1 and TRBJ1-2, with D possibly being TRBD1 (5 bases). There are 11 residues in the CDR3. Germline V gene sequence: CDR1 DFQATT, CDR2 SNEGSKA (reference sequence). The V and J ends lost 2 bases and 11 bases respectively, with 12 bases between them.

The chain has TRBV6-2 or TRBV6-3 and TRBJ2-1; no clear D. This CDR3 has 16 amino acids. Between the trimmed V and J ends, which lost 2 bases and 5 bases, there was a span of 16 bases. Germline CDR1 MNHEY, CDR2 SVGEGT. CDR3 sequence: CASSYPPIRLDNEQFF. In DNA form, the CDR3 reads TGTGCCAGCAGTTACCCACCAATCCGACTGGACAATGAGCAGTTCTTC.

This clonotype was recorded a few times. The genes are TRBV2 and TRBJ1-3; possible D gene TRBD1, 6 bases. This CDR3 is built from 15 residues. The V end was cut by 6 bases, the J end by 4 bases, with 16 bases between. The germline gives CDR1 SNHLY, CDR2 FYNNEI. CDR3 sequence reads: CASRAGASGGNTIYF. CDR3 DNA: TGTGCCAGCAGAGCAGGGGCGAGTGGCGGAAACACCATATATTTT.

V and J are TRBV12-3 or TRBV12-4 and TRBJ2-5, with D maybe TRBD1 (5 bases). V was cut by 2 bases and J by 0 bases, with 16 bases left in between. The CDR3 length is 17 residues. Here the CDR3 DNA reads TGTGCCAGCAGTTTACCTTCACAGGTTCCGTACCAAGAGACCCAGTACTTC. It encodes CASSLPSQVPYQETQYF.

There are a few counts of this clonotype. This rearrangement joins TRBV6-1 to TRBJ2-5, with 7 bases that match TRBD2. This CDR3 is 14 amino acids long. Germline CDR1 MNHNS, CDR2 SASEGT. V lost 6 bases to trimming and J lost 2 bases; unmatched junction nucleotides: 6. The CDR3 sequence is CASSYTSAQETQYF. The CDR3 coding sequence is TGTGCCAGCAGCTATACTAGCGCACAAGAGACCCAGTACTTC.

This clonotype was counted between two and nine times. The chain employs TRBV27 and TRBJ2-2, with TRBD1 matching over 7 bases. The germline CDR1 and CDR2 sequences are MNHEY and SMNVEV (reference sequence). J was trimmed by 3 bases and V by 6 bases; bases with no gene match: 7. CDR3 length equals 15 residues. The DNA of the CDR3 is TGTGCCAGCAGATTGCAGCAGGGGGACACCGGGGAGCTGTTTTTT. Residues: CASRLQQGDTGELFF.

CDR3 nucleotide sequence: TGTGCCAGCAGTTACCCCAGTTCGCCGGGGGACGAGCAGTACTTC. Its protein is CASSYPSSPGDEQYF. V gene TRBV6-2 or TRBV6-3 combines with J gene TRBJ2-7, with a possible D match to TRBD2 (6 bases). Germline values: CDR1 MNHEY, CDR2 SVGEGT. Trimming removed 2 bases from V and 5 bases from J, with 16 bases in between. This CDR3 contains 15 residues.

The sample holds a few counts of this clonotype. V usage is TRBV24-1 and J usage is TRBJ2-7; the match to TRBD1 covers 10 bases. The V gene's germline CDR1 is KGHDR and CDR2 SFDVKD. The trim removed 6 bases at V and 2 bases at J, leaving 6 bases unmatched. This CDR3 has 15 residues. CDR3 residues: CATSNAGTGAYEQYF. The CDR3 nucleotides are TGTGCCACCAGTAATGCCGGGACAGGGGCCTACGAGCAGTACTTC.